This TCR beta chain was identified in a study of T cells in Graves' hyperthyroidism and ophthalmopathy. This clonotype was detected a few times. Amplified TCR beta CDR3 regions came from RNA transcripts. A set of HTBI primers served as the primers for a first-round RT-PCR of the TCR CDR3. TCRdb re-derived calls from the multiplex PCR reads in MiXCR, one entry per CDR3 protein. Among 160,000 or so distinct CDR3 sequences listed, roughly 9.4% were seen once. The CDR3 consists of 15 residues. Deletions cut 1 base from V and 2 bases from J, with 11 bases between. Looked up from germline, CDR1 is SGHRS and CDR2 is YFSETQ. When hyperthyroidism was first diagnosed, the blood sample was taken, preceding any ophthalmopathy symptoms.

The source is a woman aged 18-35 years with Graves' hyperthyroidism that later progressed to Graves' ophthalmopathy. This rearrangement joins TRBV5-1 to TRBJ2-3, with no clear D. The sequenced sample was blood. The CDR3 loop is CASSLFYPDTDTQYF. In nucleotides, the CDR3 is TGCGCCAGCAGCTTGTTTTATCCAGACACAGATACGCAGTATTTT.